This TCR beta chain was observed in a study of T cell repertoires in ileal Crohn's disease. Each sample's TCRB immunosequencing used 500 to 550 nanograms of biopsy DNA. Sequenced by immunoSEQ multiplex PCR; TCRdb stores in-frame clones only, minus some. This table holds several thousand clones, around 70% found once. The CDR3 extends over 14 amino acids. V was clipped by 1 base and J by 4 bases; unmatched bases: 1. Germline CDR1 reads KGHSH; CDR2 reads LQKENI. Time point reported: neoterminal ileum biopsy at postoperative endoscopy, about 6 months after surgery. The sample consisted of ileal tissue. This chain connects TRBV18 to TRBJ1-5; 7 nucleotides agree with TRBD1. This receptor was obtained from an adult with Crohn's disease. This CDR3 reads CASSPQGANQPQHF. For the CDR3, the DNA is TGTGCCAGCTCACCACAGGGGGCTAATCAGCCCCAGCATTTT.